Listed below are T cell receptor beta chains from one sample, sequenced in a study of blood T cell repertoires in COVID-19. The table came from immunoSEQ multiplex PCR; TCRdb's copy has only in-frame clones and leaves some out. There are around 330,000 clones in the sample; 85% occur only once, and 1.5% to 2% lies in the top ten. Source material: PBMCs or T cells enriched from blood (not recorded which). These receptors all stem from a woman aged 25 to 39 who had been exposed to COVID-19. CDR3s include the opening cysteine and the closing phenylalanine or tryptophan. The D gene is left open where the match is weak. Clone size is shown for a subset of rows, as once, few, many or a class of expanded clone.

length: 15
V: TRBV2
size: .
D: TRBD2
J: TRBJ2-2
CDR3: CASSRLAGDTGELFF
DNA: TGTGCCAGCAGTCGACTAGCGGGGGACACCGGGGAGCTGTTTTTT

length: 15
V: TRBV6-5
size: .
D: TRBD1
J: TRBJ2-7
CDR3: CASSLTGGGSYEQYF
DNA: TGTGCCAGCAGTCTAACAGGGGGCGGGTCCTACGAGCAGTACTTC

length: 12
V: TRBV12-3/TRBV12-4
size: .
D: .
J: TRBJ2-3
CDR3: CASSPNRDTQYF
DNA: TGTGCCAGCAGCCCGAATCGGGATACGCAGTATTTT

length: 13
V: TRBV6-5
size: .
D: TRBD1
J: TRBJ1-1
CDR3: CASRDRGYTEAFF
DNA: TGTGCCAGCAGGGACAGGGGCTACACTGAAGCTTTCTTT

length: 16
V: TRBV19
size: once
D: .
J: TRBJ1-6
CDR3: CASTAGGSSYNSPLHF
DNA: TGTGCCAGTACTGCCGGAGGGTCCTCTTATAATTCACCCCTCCACTTT

length: 16
V: TRBV21-1
size: .
D: .
J: TRBJ2-1
CDR3: CASSKVTTLSYNEQFF
DNA: TGTGCCAGCAGCAAAGTCACTACCCTCTCCTACAATGAGCAGTTCTTC

length: 15
V: TRBV28
size: .
D: .
J: TRBJ1-2
CDR3: CATTVSAQVIYGYTF
DNA: TGTGCCACCACAGTTTCGGCACAGGTGATCTATGGCTACACCTTC

length: 15
V: TRBV9
size: .
D: .
J: TRBJ2-7
CDR3: CASSVNPMSSYEQYF
DNA: TGTGCCAGCAGCGTCAACCCGATGAGCTCCTACGAGCAGTACTTC

length: 16
V: TRBV10-3
size: .
D: .
J: TRBJ2-2
CDR3: CAISESRGFNTGELFF
DNA: TGTGCCATCAGTGAGTCTCGGGGATTCAACACCGGGGAGCTGTTTTTT

length: 16
V: TRBV5-1
size: .
D: TRBD2
J: TRBJ2-3
CDR3: CASSSPLAAFTDTQYF
DNA: TGCGCCAGCAGCTCCCCCCTAGCGGCCTTCACAGATACGCAGTATTTT

length: 15
V: TRBV7-3
size: .
D: TRBD2
J: TRBJ2-5
CDR3: CASSLGTNMRETQYF
DNA: TGTGCCAGCAGCTTAGGGACTAACATGAGAGAGACCCAGTACTTC

length: 13
V: TRBV28
size: .
D: .
J: TRBJ1-1
CDR3: CASSLLGVTEAFF
DNA: TGTGCCAGCAGTTTATTAGGGGTAACTGAAGCTTTCTTT

length: 13
V: TRBV30
size: .
D: .
J: TRBJ1-4
CDR3: CAWTGQPNEKLFF
DNA: TGTGCCTGGACCGGACAGCCTAATGAAAAACTGTTTTTT

length: 16
V: TRBV19
size: .
D: TRBD1
J: TRBJ1-5
CDR3: CASSRTGGLGNQPQHF
DNA: TGTGCCAGTAGTAGAACAGGGGGCTTAGGCAATCAGCCCCAGCATTTT

length: 13
V: TRBV3-1/TRBV3-2
size: .
D: TRBD1
J: TRBJ1-1
CDR3: CASSQDTTGKAFF
DNA: TGTGCCAGCAGCCAAGACACGACAGGGAAAGCTTTCTTT

length: 16
V: TRBV19
size: .
D: TRBD1
J: TRBJ1-2
CDR3: CASRPGQGILNYGYTF
DNA: TGTGCCAGTAGGCCGGGACAGGGGATACTCAACTATGGCTACACCTTC

length: 15
V: TRBV28
size: once
D: TRBD1
J: TRBJ2-2
CDR3: CASSWGQGGIGELFF
DNA: TGTGCCAGCAGTTGGGGACAGGGAGGCATCGGGGAGCTGTTTTTT

length: 14
V: TRBV18
size: .
D: .
J: TRBJ2-7
CDR3: CASSPVTGEYEQYF
DNA: TGTGCCAGCTCACCCGTAACAGGTGAATACGAGCAGTACTTC

length: 13
V: TRBV12-3/TRBV12-4
size: .
D: TRBD1
J: TRBJ2-4
CDR3: CASRRQGVHIQYF
DNA: TGTGCCAGCAGAAGACAGGGGGTGCACATTCAGTACTTC

length: 10
V: TRBV28
size: once
D: .
J: TRBJ1-1
CDR3: CASLQGEAFF
DNA: TGTGCCAGCCTCCAGGGTGAAGCTTTCTTT

length: 13
V: TRBV5-5
size: .
D: TRBD1
J: TRBJ1-2
CDR3: CASSLQGASGYTF
DNA: TGTGCCAGCAGCTTACAGGGGGCGTCCGGCTACACCTTC

length: 16
V: TRBV27
size: .
D: .
J: TRBJ2-1
CDR3: CASSLSSGVAYNEQFF
DNA: TGTGCCAGCAGTTTGTCCTCGGGAGTCGCGTACAATGAGCAGTTCTTC

length: 15
V: TRBV5-6
size: .
D: .
J: TRBJ1-2
CDR3: CASSFPKPLNYGYTF
DNA: TGTGCCAGCAGCTTCCCCAAGCCTCTTAACTATGGCTACACCTTC

length: 15
V: TRBV28
size: .
D: TRBD1
J: TRBJ2-1
CDR3: CASSLSGQGNNEQFF
DNA: TGTGCCAGCAGTTTGTCAGGACAGGGGAACAATGAGCAGTTCTTC

length: 15
V: TRBV4-3
size: .
D: .
J: TRBJ1-2
CDR3: CASSQGPGTSYGYTF
DNA: TGCGCCAGCAGCCAAGGTCCCGGGACATCCTATGGCTACACCTTC

length: 15
V: TRBV4-3
size: .
D: .
J: TRBJ1-4
CDR3: CASSQVHRVGEKLFF
DNA: TGCGCCAGCAGCCAAGTCCACAGGGTAGGGGAAAAACTGTTTTTT

length: 15
V: TRBV4-2
size: .
D: .
J: TRBJ1-6
CDR3: CASRSTGLGNSPLHF
DNA: TGTGCCAGCAGGAGCACGGGGTTGGGCAATTCACCCCTCCACTTT

length: 17
V: TRBV9
size: .
D: TRBD2
J: TRBJ2-2
CDR3: CASSVATLAGDSGELFF
DNA: TGTGCCAGCAGCGTAGCTACGCTAGCGGGAGATTCCGGGGAGCTGTTTTTT

length: 16
V: TRBV10-3
size: .
D: TRBD2
J: TRBJ2-3
CDR3: CAISPSGSSSTDTQYF
DNA: TGTGCCATCAGTCCTAGCGGTTCTTCTAGCACAGATACGCAGTATTTT

length: 12
V: TRBV19
size: .
D: .
J: TRBJ1-2
CDR3: CASSADTYGYTF
DNA: TGTGCCAGTAGTGCCGACACCTATGGCTACACCTTC

length: 15
V: TRBV28
size: .
D: .
J: TRBJ1-6
CDR3: CASSLGRGYNSPLHF
DNA: TGTGCCAGCAGTTTGGGCAGGGGTTATAATTCACCCCTCCACTTT

length: 14
V: TRBV5-1
size: .
D: TRBD1
J: TRBJ1-1
CDR3: CASSFRGQDTEAFF
DNA: TGCGCCAGCAGCTTCAGGGGGCAGGACACTGAAGCTTTCTTT

length: 16
V: TRBV19
size: .
D: TRBD2
J: TRBJ2-1
CDR3: CASSSKTSGGKDEQFF
DNA: TGTGCCAGTAGTTCAAAGACTAGCGGGGGGAAAGATGAGCAGTTCTTC

length: 13
V: TRBV28
size: .
D: .
J: TRBJ1-6
CDR3: CASSRQGNSPLHF
DNA: TGTGCCAGCAGCCGGCAGGGTAATTCACCCCTCCACTTT

length: 15
V: TRBV4-3
size: .
D: TRBD1
J: TRBJ1-1
CDR3: CASSQGTGPNTEAFF
DNA: TGCGCCAGCAGCCAAGGGACAGGGCCCAACACTGAAGCTTTCTTT

length: 14
V: TRBV4-1
size: .
D: .
J: TRBJ1-1
CDR3: CASSQARVNTEAFF
DNA: TGCGCCAGCAGCCAAGCCCGGGTTAATACTGAAGCTTTCTTT

length: 17
V: TRBV28
size: .
D: TRBD2
J: TRBJ2-1
CDR3: CASRSMMTGLAANEQFF
DNA: TGTGCCAGCAGATCTATGATGACGGGACTAGCGGCCAATGAGCAGTTCTTC

length: 17
V: TRBV28
size: few
D: TRBD1
J: TRBJ1-1
CDR3: CASSLPRQGNLNTEAFF
DNA: TGTGCCAGCAGTTTGCCAAGACAGGGAAACTTGAACACTGAAGCTTTCTTT

length: 12
V: TRBV28
size: few
D: .
J: TRBJ1-5
CDR3: CASSTGGEPQHF
DNA: TGTGCCAGCAGCACGGGGGGGGAGCCCCAGCATTTT

length: 17
V: TRBV7-9
size: .
D: TRBD1
J: TRBJ2-4
CDR3: CASSRGQGVEAKNIQYF
DNA: TGTGCCAGCAGCCGAGGACAGGGGGTCGAAGCCAAAAACATTCAGTACTTC

length: 16
V: TRBV7-8
size: .
D: .
J: TRBJ1-3
CDR3: CASSWKSRDSGNTIYF
DNA: TGTGCCAGCAGCTGGAAAAGCAGGGACTCTGGAAACACCATATATTTT

length: 13
V: TRBV20-1
size: once
D: .
J: TRBJ2-3
CDR3: CSASSAGTDTQYF
DNA: TGCAGTGCTAGTTCCGCGGGTACAGATACGCAGTATTTT

length: 13
V: TRBV19
size: .
D: .
J: TRBJ1-2
CDR3: CASSPWAGDGYTF
DNA: TGTGCCAGTAGTCCCTGGGCAGGGGATGGCTACACCTTC

length: 15
V: TRBV6-5
size: .
D: TRBD2
J: TRBJ2-1
CDR3: CASSPTSGRRDEQFF
DNA: TGTGCCAGCAGCCCGACTAGCGGGAGGCGGGATGAGCAGTTCTTC

length: 14
V: TRBV6-4
size: .
D: .
J: TRBJ1-2
CDR3: CASSDSAGIYGYTF
DNA: TGTGCCAGCAGTGACTCCGCGGGGATCTATGGCTACACCTTC

length: 15
V: TRBV19
size: .
D: TRBD1
J: TRBJ1-2
CDR3: CASKRGQGPNYGYTF
DNA: TGTGCCAGTAAAAGAGGACAGGGGCCTAACTATGGCTACACCTTC

length: 16
V: TRBV28
size: .
D: TRBD2
J: TRBJ2-1
CDR3: CASSLSVLASGREQFF
DNA: TGTGCCAGCAGTTTATCTGTACTAGCGAGTGGTCGTGAGCAGTTCTTC

length: 14
V: TRBV19
size: few
D: TRBD1
J: TRBJ1-5
CDR3: CASSIRTGPQPQHF
DNA: TGTGCCAGTAGTATCCGGACAGGCCCTCAGCCCCAGCATTTT

length: 13
V: TRBV30
size: .
D: .
J: TRBJ1-1
CDR3: CAWRRARNTEAFF
DNA: TGTGCCTGGAGGAGGGCCCGGAACACTGAAGCTTTCTTT

length: 13
V: TRBV10-3
size: .
D: TRBD1
J: TRBJ1-2
CDR3: CAISESGQVGYTF
DNA: TGTGCCATCAGTGAGTCGGGACAGGTTGGCTACACCTTC

length: 16
V: TRBV4-1
size: .
D: TRBD1
J: TRBJ1-3
CDR3: CASSRSGQSSGNTIYF
DNA: TGCGCCAGCAGCCGATCGGGACAGAGCTCTGGAAACACCATATATTTT

length: 15
V: TRBV9
size: .
D: .
J: TRBJ2-2
CDR3: CASSVTSVNTGELFF
DNA: TGTGCCAGCAGCGTAACAAGCGTGAACACCGGGGAGCTGTTTTTT

length: 15
V: TRBV3-1/TRBV3-2
size: few
D: TRBD1
J: TRBJ1-4
CDR3: CASSHRGPANEKLFF
DNA: TGTGCCAGCAGCCACAGGGGGCCAGCTAATGAAAAACTGTTTTTT

length: 13
V: TRBV7-7
size: few
D: .
J: TRBJ1-5
CDR3: CASHRVGNQPQHF
DNA: TGTGCTAGTCACAGGGTGGGCAATCAGCCCCAGCATTTT

length: 13
V: TRBV12-3/TRBV12-4
size: once
D: TRBD2
J: TRBJ2-7
CDR3: CASSLGLGYEQYF
DNA: TGTGCCAGCAGTTTGGGACTAGGGTACGAGCAGTACTTC

length: 18
V: TRBV9
size: .
D: TRBD2
J: TRBJ2-2
CDR3: CASSVYGLAGVETGELFF
DNA: TGTGCCAGCAGCGTCTATGGACTAGCGGGGGTGGAGACCGGGGAGCTGTTTTTT